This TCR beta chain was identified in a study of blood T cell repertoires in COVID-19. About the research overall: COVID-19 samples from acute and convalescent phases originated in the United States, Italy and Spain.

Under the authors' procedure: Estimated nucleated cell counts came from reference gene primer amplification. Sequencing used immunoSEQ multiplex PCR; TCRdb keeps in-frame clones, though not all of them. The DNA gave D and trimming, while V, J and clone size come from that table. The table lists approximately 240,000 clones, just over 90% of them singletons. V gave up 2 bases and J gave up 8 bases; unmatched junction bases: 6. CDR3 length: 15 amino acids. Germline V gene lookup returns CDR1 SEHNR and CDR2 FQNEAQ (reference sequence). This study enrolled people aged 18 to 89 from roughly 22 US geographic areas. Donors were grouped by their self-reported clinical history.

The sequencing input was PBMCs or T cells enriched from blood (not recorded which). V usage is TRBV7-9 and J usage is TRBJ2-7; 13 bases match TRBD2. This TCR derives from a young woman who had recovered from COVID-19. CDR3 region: CASSLTSGRAGQQYF. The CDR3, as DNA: TGTGCCAGCAGCTTAACTAGCGGGAGGGCCGGGCAGCAGTACTTC. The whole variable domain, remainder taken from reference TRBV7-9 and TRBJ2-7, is DTGVSQNPRHKITKRGQNVTFRCDPISEHNRLYWYRQTLGQGPEFLTYFQNEAQLEKSRLLSDRFSAERPKGSFSTLEIQRTEQGDSAMYLCASSLTSGRAGQQYFGPGTRLTVT.